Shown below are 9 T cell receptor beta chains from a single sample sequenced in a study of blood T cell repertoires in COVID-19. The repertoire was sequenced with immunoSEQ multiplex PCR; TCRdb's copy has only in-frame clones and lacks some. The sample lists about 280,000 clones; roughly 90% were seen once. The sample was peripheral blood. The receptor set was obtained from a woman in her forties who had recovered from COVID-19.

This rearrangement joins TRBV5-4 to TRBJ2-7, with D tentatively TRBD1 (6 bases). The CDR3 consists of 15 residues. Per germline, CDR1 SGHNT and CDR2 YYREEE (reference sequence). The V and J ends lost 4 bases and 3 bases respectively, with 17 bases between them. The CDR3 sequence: CASSQTGLGSYEQYF. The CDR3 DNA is TGTGCCAGCAGCCAAACAGGGTTAGGGAGCTACGAGCAGTACTTC.

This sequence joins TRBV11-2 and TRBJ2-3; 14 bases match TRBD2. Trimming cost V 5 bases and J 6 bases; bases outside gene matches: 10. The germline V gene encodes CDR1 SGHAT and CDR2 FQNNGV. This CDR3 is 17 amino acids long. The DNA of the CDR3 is TGTGCCAGCAGCATAGCTTGGACTAGCGGGAGGTGGGATACGCAGTATTTT. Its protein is CASSIAWTSGRWDTQYF.

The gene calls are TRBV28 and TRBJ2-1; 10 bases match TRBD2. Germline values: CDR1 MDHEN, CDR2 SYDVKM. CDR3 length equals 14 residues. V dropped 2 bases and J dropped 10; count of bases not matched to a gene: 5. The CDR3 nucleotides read TGTGCCAGCAGTTTACCACTAGCGGGACGCGAGCAGTTCTTC. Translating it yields CASSLPLAGREQFF.

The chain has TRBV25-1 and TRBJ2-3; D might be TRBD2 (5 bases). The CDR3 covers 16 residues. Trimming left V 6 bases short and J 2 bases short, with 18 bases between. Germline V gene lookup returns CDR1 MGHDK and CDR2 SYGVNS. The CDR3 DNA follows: TGTGCCAGCAGGACCCCGGAGAGGGAGACCACAGATACGCAGTATTTT. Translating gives CASRTPERETTDTQYF.

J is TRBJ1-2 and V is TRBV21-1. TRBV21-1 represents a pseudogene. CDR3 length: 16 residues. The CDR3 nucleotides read TGTGCCAGCAGCAAAGCGCGGGCGAGGGATCACTATGGCTACACCTTC. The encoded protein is CASSKARARDHYGYTF.

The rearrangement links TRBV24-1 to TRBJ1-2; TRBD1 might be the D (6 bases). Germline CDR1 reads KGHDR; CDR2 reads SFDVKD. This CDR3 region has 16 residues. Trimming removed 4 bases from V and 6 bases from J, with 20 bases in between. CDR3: CATSDPRRGGLDGYTF. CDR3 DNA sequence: TGTGCCACCAGTGACCCGCGCAGGGGAGGGCTTGATGGCTACACCTTC.

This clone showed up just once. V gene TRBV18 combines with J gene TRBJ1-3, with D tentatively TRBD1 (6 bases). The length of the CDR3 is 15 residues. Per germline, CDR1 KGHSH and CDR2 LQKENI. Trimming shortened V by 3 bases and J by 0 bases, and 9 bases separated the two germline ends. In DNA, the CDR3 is TGTGCCAGCTCACCGGACAGTTTCTCTGGAAACACCATATATTTT. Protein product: CASSPDSFSGNTIYF.

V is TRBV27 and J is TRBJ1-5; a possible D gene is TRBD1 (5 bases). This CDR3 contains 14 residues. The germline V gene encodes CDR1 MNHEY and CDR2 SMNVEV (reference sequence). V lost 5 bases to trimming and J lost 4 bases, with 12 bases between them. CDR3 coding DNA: TGTGCCAGCAGTCTGGCAGGGAAGAATCAGCCCCAGCATTTT. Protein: CASSLAGKNQPQHF.

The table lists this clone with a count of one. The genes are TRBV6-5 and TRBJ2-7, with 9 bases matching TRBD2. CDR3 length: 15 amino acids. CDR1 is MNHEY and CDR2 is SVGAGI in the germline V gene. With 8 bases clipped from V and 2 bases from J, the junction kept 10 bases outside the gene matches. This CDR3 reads CASFPSGDRTYEQYF. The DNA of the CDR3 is TGTGCCAGCTTCCCTAGCGGGGACCGGACCTACGAGCAGTACTTC.